These T cell receptor beta chains were read from a single sample in a study of cytomegalovirus exposure and HLA in healthy donors. Clones were sequenced by immunoSEQ multiplex PCR, and TCRdb holds only the in-frame ones, with some missing. The sample lists about 60,000 clones, roughly 94% occurring once. What was sequenced was PBMCs. These receptors were collected from a young woman in good health and CMV-seropositive. Each CDR3 is given without its conserved first and last residue.

ASSLSPAGAGNEQF	TRBV5-1	TRBJ2-1
ASSSLTVTGSGYGYT	TRBV27	TRBJ1-2
ATARRSSYEQY	TRBV27	TRBJ2-7
ASSLKQREETQY	TRBV14	TRBJ2-5
ASSFASGGYEQY	TRBV13	TRBJ2-7
AINGHLSGPQH	TRBV28	TRBJ1-5
SVRQGGWETQY	TRBV29-1	TRBJ2-5
ASSLISPTGDEQY	TRBV7-8	TRBJ2-7
ASSSGTSLYNEQF	TRBV7-6	TRBJ2-1
SGTARQY	TRBV7-5	TRBJ2-7
ASSLDMNTEAF	TRBV5-1	TRBJ1-1
ASRRTDRITYTGELF	TRBV28	TRBJ2-2
ASSEAPGYGFYGYT	TRBV6-1	TRBJ1-2
ASSLGGWRDPDTQY	TRBV11-2	TRBJ2-3
ASIPGQENYGYT	TRBV6-6	TRBJ1-2
ASGRQGDAGELF	TRBV19	TRBJ2-2
SATEGYT	TRBV20-1	TRBJ1-2
ASRVTESNTQY	TRBV6-1	TRBJ2-3
AGRGGSGQPQH	TRBV19	TRBJ1-5
ASSFNQGEVYNEQF	TRBV5-6	TRBJ2-1
ASSLIGDTF	TRBV7-2	TRBJ1-1
ASSAGIGTEAF	TRBV28	TRBJ1-1
ASSSHNVLT	TRBV7-2	TRBJ2-6